Presented here are 32 T cell receptor beta chains from one specimen sequenced in a study of metastatic and nonmetastatic thyroid tumors. No treatment of any kind had been given to any patient before thyroid surgery. TCRdb re-called the PCR reads via MiXCR. The sample contains roughly 57,000 clones, approximately 22% of which appear only once. The specimen sequenced was blood. The receptors come from a female donor with papillary thyroid cancer or a benign thyroid nodule (not recorded which). Some clones in this sample may be carry-over from other donors' samples.

This clone was counted many times. The rearrangement links TRBV18 to TRBJ1-3; no reliable D call. Germline V gene lookup returns CDR1 KGHSH and CDR2 LQKENI. The CDR3 runs 15 residues. V lost 2 bases and J 0 bases, leaving 8 bases between the germline ends. The CDR3 DNA sequence: TGTGCCAGCTCACCATTCGGGGACTCTGGAAACACCATATATTTT. This gives the protein CASSPFGDSGNTIYF.

This clone has at least ten counts. The junction departs from germline at one end; a sequencing error may be responsible. This rearrangement joins TRBV2 to TRBJ2-1; D unclear. This CDR3 spans 14 amino acids. The germline gives CDR1 SNHLY, CDR2 FYNNEI. The CDR3 loop is CASSIRAIYNVQFF. The CDR3 nucleotides are TGTGCCAGCAGCATCCGGGCCATCTACAATGTGCAGTTCTTC.

This clone was seen repeatedly, ten times or more. The rearrangement uses TRBV27 and TRBJ2-5; unclear D gene. The V and J ends lost 2 bases and 5 bases respectively, with 3 bases between them. CDR3 length: 11 residues. From germline, CDR1 is MNHEY and CDR2 SMNVEV (reference sequence). The CDR3 nucleotides are TGTGCCAGCAGTTTAGGGGAGACCCAGTACTTC. This encodes CASSLGETQYF.

To note about this clone: This may be a read error: a much more frequent sequence differs by one nucleotide. The chain carries TRBV29-1 and TRBJ1-1; the match to TRBD1 covers 7 bases. Germline CDR1 SQVTM, CDR2 ANQGSEA. After removal of 8 bases from V and 4 bases from J, the junction contained 10 bases not matched to a gene. The CDR3 spans 13 residues. This chain's CDR3 is CSSREGAGTEAFF. The CDR3 DNA is TGCAGCTCGAGGGAGGGGGCCGGCACTGAAGCTTTCTTT.

For this clone: Since a much larger clone is just one base distant, this may be a read error. This chain links TRBV9 with TRBJ1-1; D remains unclear. Germline values: CDR1 SGDLS, CDR2 YYNGEE. Trimming cost V 7 bases and J 1 base, with 11 bases left between them. The CDR3 extends over 13 amino acids. The CDR3: CASSLGWNTEAFF. For the CDR3, the DNA is TGTGCCAGCTCCTTAGGTTGGAACACTGAAGCTTTCTTT.

This clone was observed at least ten times. CDR3 loop: CSASPSGRAEAFF. CDR3 DNA sequence: TGCAGTGCTAGTCCTTCAGGGCGGGCTGAAGCTTTCTTT. This chain links TRBV20-1 with TRBJ1-1, with D maybe TRBD1 (5 bases). Germline assignment: CDR1 DFQATT and CDR2 SNEGSKA (reference sequence). With 3 bases removed from V and 6 bases from J, the gap between germline ends came to 14 bases. CDR3 length: 13 amino acids.

The chain employs TRBV27 and TRBJ2-1; no clear D. Trimming took 7 bases from V and 0 from J, leaving 10 bases between them. Germline assignment: CDR1 MNHEY and CDR2 SMNVEV (reference sequence). The CDR3 length is 14 residues. The CDR3 DNA reads as TGTGCCAGCATGGTCGAACGCTCCTACAATGAGCAGTTCTTC. This encodes CASMVERSYNEQFF.

This sequence joins TRBV9 and TRBJ2-3; a weak D match, TRBD2 (6 bases). The CDR3 runs 14 residues. Trimming took off 5 bases at V and 4 bases at J, with 14 bases between the two ends. The V gene's germline CDR1 is SGDLS and CDR2 YYNGEE. Written as DNA, the CDR3 is TGTGCCAGCAGGGCCTCGCGGGGAGCAGATACGCAGTATTTT. Residues: CASRASRGADTQYF.

This clone was detected ten times or more. DNA of the CDR3: TGTGCCAGCAGTTTAGGGTTTGGACAGGGTAAGACAGATACGCAGTATTTT. It yields the protein CASSLGFGQGKTDTQYF. V gene TRBV12-3 or TRBV12-4 combines with J gene TRBJ2-3; 8 nucleotides match TRBD1. The CDR3 totals 17 residues. The V segment lost 1 base and the J segment 3 bases; nucleotides outside the gene matches: 9.

This clone came up many times. The CDR3 protein is CATSDFSRRGARQETQYF. The CDR3 region has the DNA TGTGCCACCAGTGATTTTTCGAGACGGGGGGCGCGTCAAGAGACCCAGTACTTC. The chain combines TRBV24-1 with TRBJ2-5; D perhaps matches TRBD2 (7 bases). From germline, CDR1 is KGHDR and CDR2 SFDVKD. The V end lost 1 base, the J end lost 2 bases, and 19 bases lay between the germline ends. The CDR3 is 18 residues long.

This clone came up many times. The chain couples TRBV10-3 to TRBJ2-1, with 9 bases that match TRBD1. The germline V gene has CDR1 ENHRY and CDR2 SYGVKD. J gave up 13 bases and V 6 bases, and 19 bases lay outside the gene matches. The CDR3 consists of 16 residues. The CDR3 loop is CAIRSTGGGSGLVQFF. Here the CDR3 DNA reads TGTGCCATCAGGTCGACAGGGGGAGGATCTGGACTAGTTCAGTTCTTC.

This sequence joins TRBV20-1 and TRBJ2-5; TRBD2 aligns across 9 bases. The CDR3 has 16 amino acids. CDR1 is DFQATT, CDR2 SNEGSKA, per germline (reference sequence). V trimming: 4 bases; J trimming: 3 bases; junction bases outside the gene matches: 12. The DNA of the CDR3 is TGCAGTGCTATAGATCCCCTAGCGGGATTGGAAGAGACCCAGTACTTC. Amino acid sequence: CSAIDPLAGLEETQYF.

This clone appeared many times. The chain joins TRBV4-2 to TRBJ1-1; no firm D call. The CDR3 runs to 15 residues. With 0 bases removed from V and 4 bases from J, the gap between germline ends came to 12 bases. Germline values: CDR1 LGHNA, CDR2 YNFKEQ. CDR3 coding DNA: TGTGCCAGCAGCCAAGATCGTCCCCCAATCACTGAAGCTTTCTTT. Amino acid sequence: CASSQDRPPITEAFF.

The genes are TRBV20-1 and TRBJ1-2; D unclear. This CDR3 is built from 15 residues. Trimming took off 6 bases at V and 9 bases at J, with 26 bases between the two ends. Germline assignment: CDR1 DFQATT and CDR2 SNEGSKA (reference sequence). The CDR3 DNA reads as TGCAGTGCCAGCTCCGGGATAGGGTCATTGTATCGCTACACCTTC. The encoded protein is CSASSGIGSLYRYTF.

The chain recombines TRBV6-1 with TRBJ2-6; D may be TRBD1 (5 bases). V shed 6 bases and J shed 1 base, with 13 bases lying between them. The CDR3 has 16 residues. CDR1 is MNHNS, CDR2 SASEGT, per germline. The CDR3 is CASRPGKESGANVLTF. The CDR3 region has the DNA TGTGCCAGCAGACCAGGGAAAGAGTCTGGGGCCAACGTCCTGACTTTC.

This clone occurred many times. The gene calls are TRBV2 and TRBJ2-3; 8 bases are a match to TRBD1. Germline CDR1 and CDR2: SNHLY and FYNNEI. The trim removed 7 bases at V and 8 bases at J, leaving 14 bases unmatched. The CDR3 covers 15 residues. CDR3 loop: CASTGGRVDRGTQYF. The DNA for the CDR3 is TGTGCCAGCACAGGGGGCAGGGTAGATCGGGGTACGCAGTATTTT.

About this clone itself: A much bigger clone sits one base away, suggesting this may be a read error. The chain uses TRBV3-1 and TRBJ2-1, with TRBD2 as a possible D gene (5 bases). This CDR3 has 16 residues. CDR1 and CDR2 from the germline V gene are LGHDT and YNNKEL (reference sequence). The CDR3 loop reads CARSHPLAESGNEQFF. CDR3 nucleotide sequence: TGTGCCAGAAGCCACCCTCTAGCAGAAAGCGGCAATGAGCAGTTCTTC.

Only one count was recorded for this clone. V and J are TRBV19 and TRBJ2-3; no clear D gene. V shed 8 bases and J shed 4 bases, with 16 bases lying between them. The germline gives CDR1 LNHDA, CDR2 SQIVND (reference sequence). The CDR3 covers 14 residues. The DNA for the CDR3 is TGTGCCAGTTGTCCTACGCGCTCCGCAGATACGCAGTATTTT. Its protein is CASCPTRSADTQYF.

This clone was picked up many times. This chain connects TRBV2 to TRBJ2-1; tentatively, D is TRBD1 (5 bases). The germline V gene encodes CDR1 SNHLY and CDR2 FYNNEI. V shed 5 bases and J shed 5 bases, with 10 bases lying between them. There are 13 residues in the CDR3. CDR3 amino acids: CASSRDSNNEQFF. DNA of the CDR3: TGTGCCAGCAGTCGTGACAGCAACAATGAGCAGTTCTTC.

This clone is medium-sized in the sample. The chain carries TRBV4-1 and TRBJ1-5, with D uncertain. V lost 3 bases and J lost 3, with 3 bases in between. Germline V gene lookup returns CDR1 MGHRA and CDR2 YSYEKL. This CDR3 is built from 12 residues. This chain's CDR3 is CASSHHNQPQHF. The CDR3, as DNA: TGCGCCAGCAGCCATCACAATCAGCCCCAGCATTTT.

This clone has ten or more counts. The gene calls are TRBV4-1 and TRBJ2-1; TRBD2 agrees at 8 bases. This CDR3 comprises 17 residues. The J segment lost 6 bases and the V segment lost 1 base, leaving 11 bases of the junction unmatched. Germline CDR1 is MGHRA and CDR2 is YSYEKL. DNA of the CDR3: TGCGCCAGCAGCCAAGGGATGGTAGCGGGGACTCGCAATGAGCAGTTCTTC. Translating it yields CASSQGMVAGTRNEQFF.

Many counts were recorded for this clone. This chain joins TRBV11-2 and TRBJ2-7; TRBD1 aligns across 9 bases. The CDR3 covers 13 residues. The germline V gene has CDR1 SGHAT and CDR2 FQNNGV. The trim removed 6 bases at V and 6 bases at J, leaving 6 bases unmatched. The CDR3 nucleotides are TGTGCCAGCAGACTACAGGGGGCGGGCGAGCAGTACTTC. Its protein product is CASRLQGAGEQYF.

Note on this clone: At one end the junction does not follow the germline gene, possibly because of a read error. This chain links TRBV28 with TRBJ1-3; D is undetermined. Germline lookup yields CDR1 MDHEN and CDR2 SYDVKM. The CDR3 consists of 17 residues. The CDR3 region has the DNA TGTCCCAGCATTTTCGATGAGGCGGTAGGGTCTGGAAACACCATATATTTT. It translates to CPSIFDEAVGSGNTIYF.

As concerns this clone: A much larger clone differs by one base, so this may be a read error. The same CDR3 arises from other DNA sequences in this sample as well. This chain uses TRBV15 with TRBJ2-3; D ambiguous. CDR3 length: 14 residues. Germline V gene data show CDR1 as LNHNV and CDR2 as YYDKDF (reference sequence). CDR3 loop: CATSRGRSTDTQYF. CDR3 nucleotide sequence: TGTGCCACTAGCAGAGGACGGAGCACAGATACGCAGTATTTT.

Only a few counts were recorded for this clone. The chain couples TRBV27 to TRBJ2-2, with 11 bases lining up with TRBD2. V was clipped by 3 bases and J by 4 bases; unmatched bases: 7. The CDR3 is 17 residues long. CDR1 is MNHEY and CDR2 is SMNVEV in the germline V gene (reference sequence). CDR3 nucleotides: TGTGCCAGCAGTTTTCTAGCGGGAGGAGCCATCACCGGGGAGCTGTTTTTT. Its protein is CASSFLAGGAITGELFF.

This clone occurred many times. The gene calls are TRBV5-1 and TRBJ2-1; D may be TRBD2 (8 bases). V lost 4 bases, J lost 3 bases, and 14 bases lay in between. Germline-derived CDR1 and CDR2 are SGHRS and YFSETQ. This CDR3 comprises 15 residues. CDR3 in amino acids: CASSEGAGGYNEQFF. The CDR3 nucleotides are TGCGCCAGCAGCGAGGGGGCGGGGGGCTACAATGAGCAGTTCTTC.

This clone was detected many times. Other DNA sequences in the same sample also yield this CDR3. The genes are TRBV5-1 and TRBJ2-4; a possible D gene is TRBD2 (5 bases). The CDR3 length is 16 residues. CDR1 and CDR2 (germline): SGHRS, YFSETQ. The V and J ends lost 2 bases and 0 bases respectively, with 12 bases between them. The CDR3 loop is CASSLTSGLAKNIQYF. CDR3 bases: TGCGCCAGCAGCTTAACGAGCGGCCTAGCCAAAAACATTCAGTACTTC. Filled out from reference TRBV5-1 and TRBJ2-4, the complete variable domain reads KAGVTQTPRYLIKTRGQQVTLSCSPISGHRSVSWYQQTPGQGLQFLFEYFSETQRNKGNFPGRFSGRQFSNSRSEMNVSTLELGDSALYLCASSLTSGLAKNIQYFGAGTRLSVL.

The chain couples TRBV5-1 to TRBJ1-6, with 9 bases fitting TRBD1. After removal of 2 bases from V and 3 bases from J, the junction contained 6 bases not matched to a gene. The CDR3 extends over 17 amino acids. Per germline, CDR1 SGHRS and CDR2 YFSETQ. The CDR3 loop reads CASSFVTGGCYNSPLHF. In DNA form, the CDR3 reads TGCGCCAGCAGCTTTGTTACAGGGGGCTGCTATAATTCACCCCTCCACTTT.

This clone was seen at least ten times. The chain couples TRBV30 to TRBJ2-7; 9 nucleotides agree with TRBD1. CDR3 size: 15 residues. CDR1 GTSNPN and CDR2 SVGIG come from the germline V gene (reference sequence). Trimming cost V 2 bases and J 4 bases; bases outside gene matches: 9. The CDR3 region has the DNA TGTGCCTGGAGTAAAAAGACAGGGGGAGGATACGAGCAGTACTTC. It translates to CAWSKKTGGGYEQYF.

Details on this clone: The conserved phenylalanine or tryptophan is not found at the CDR3 terminus, so this likely reflects a read error. This sequence joins TRBV6-1 and TRBJ2-1; D may be TRBD2 (5 bases). This CDR3 contains 12 residues. The germline CDR1 and CDR2 sequences are MNHNS and SASEGT. V was clipped by 7 bases and J by 8 bases, with 12 bases between them. CDR3 coding DNA: TGTGCCAGCACCCTAGCTGGAGATGAGCAGTTCTCC. Residues: CASTLAGDEQFS.

There are a few counts of this clone. A much larger clone differs by one base, so this may be a read error. The same CDR3 arises from other DNA sequences in this sample as well. The chain carries TRBV27 and TRBJ2-6, with D tentatively TRBD2 (5 bases). Germline-derived CDR1 and CDR2 are MNHEY and SMNVEV (reference sequence). This CDR3 is 13 amino acids long. The CDR3 nucleotides read TGTGCCTCGCGGGTCTCTGGTGCCAACGTCCTGACTTTC. Amino acid sequence: CASRVSGANVLTF.

A note on this clone: At one end, the junction sequence differs from germline, possibly due to a read error. The chain carries TRBV5-5 and TRBJ2-2, with 8 bases matching TRBD1. This CDR3 has 15 amino acids. The germline CDR1 and CDR2 sequences are SGHKS and YYEKEE (reference sequence). CDR3 in DNA: TGTGCCAGCACCCCGATCCTATCCCCGACAGGGGTGCTGTTTTTT. Protein product: CASTPILSPTGVLFF. Supplemented by reference TRBV5-5 and TRBJ2-2, the full variable domain reads DAGVTQSPTHLIKTRGQQVTLRCSPISGHKSVSWYQQVLGQGPQFIFQYYEKEERGRGNFPDRFSARQFPNYSSELNVNALLLGDSALYLCASTPILSPTGVLFFGEGSRLTVL.